A single T cell receptor beta chain is shown here with its context. The antigen remains undetermined. The CDR3 length is 13 residues. The V end was cut by 4 bases, the J end by 1 base, with 7 bases between. Per the germline V gene, CDR1 is SNHLY and CDR2 is FYNNEI. This sample was taken from a study of radiotherapy plus CTLA-4 blockade in lung cancer. Study overall: Objective responses emerged in under 20% of patients, and 31% attained disease control.

Overall study findings and caveats: Early clone dynamics of blood T cells, plus interferon-beta, reportedly predicted response best.

Patients with chemo-refractory metastatic non-small-cell lung cancer received focal radiation plus CTLA-4 blockade with ipilimumab. TCRdb's copy holds only in-frame clones and misses some; the assay was immunoSEQ multiplex PCR. The sample carries roughly 86,000 clones, under 85% recorded once. The V gene is TRBV2, the J gene TRBJ1-1; no reliable D call. The TCR sequence derives from a human donor with non-small cell lung cancer who had stable disease on radiotherapy plus ipilimumab. The specimen was peripheral blood, collected from a patient treated with radiotherapy plus ipilimumab. CDR3 loop: CASSVWENTEAFF. CDR3 DNA sequence: TGTGCCAGCAGTGTGTGGGAGAACACTGAAGCTTTCTTT. Supplemented by reference TRBV2 and TRBJ1-1, the full variable domain reads EPEVTQTPSHQVTQMGQEVILRCVPISNHLYFYWYRQILGQKVEFLVSFYNNEISEKSEIFDDQFSVERPDGSNFTLKIRSTKLEDSAMYFCASSVWENTEAFFGQGTRLTVV.